Shown below are 8 T cell receptor beta chains from a single sample sequenced in a study of shared clonotypes between healthy human individuals. The repertoire was sequenced with immunoSEQ multiplex PCR; TCRdb's copy has only in-frame clones and lacks some. The sample has millions of clones; over 85% are singletons. Sequenced: naive CD4+ T cells sorted from blood. Stated subset: CD45RA+ positively selected. These receptors were taken from a man aged 18 to 35 in good health.

The V gene is TRBV7-2, the J gene TRBJ2-3, with 9 positions matching TRBD2. The CDR3 consists of 13 residues. V shed 5 bases, J shed 10 bases, and the junction held 7 bases outside the gene matches. The V gene's germline CDR1 is SGHTA and CDR2 FQGNSA. For the CDR3, the DNA is TGTGCCAGCAGCGCTTCTAGCGGGGCTTCGCAGTATTTT. Protein sequence: CASSASSGASQYF. The complete variable domain, with remaining parts taken from reference TRBV7-2 and TRBJ2-3, reads GAGVSQSPSNKVTEKGKDVELRCDPISGHTALYWYRQSLGQGLEFLIYFQGNSAPDKSGLPSDRFSAERTGGSVSTLTIQRTQQEDSAVYLCASSASSGASQYFGPGTRLTVL.

The genes are TRBV11-2 and TRBJ2-2, with TRBD2 matching 10 bases. The CDR3 extends over 16 amino acids. Germline CDR1 and CDR2: SGHAT and FQNNGV. With V trimmed by 1 base and J by 4 bases, 3 bases remained unmatched. The CDR3 spells CASSLGLAGATGELFF. Written as DNA, the CDR3 is TGTGCCAGCAGCTTAGGACTAGCGGGCGCCACCGGGGAGCTGTTTTTT.

The V and J genes are TRBV29-1 and TRBJ2-2; D possibly matches TRBD1 or TRBD2 (5 bases each). Trimming took off 3 bases at V and 5 bases at J, with 16 bases between the two ends. Germline V gene lookup returns CDR1 SQVTM and CDR2 ANQGSEA. This CDR3 comprises 15 residues. The CDR3 DNA follows: TGCAGCGTTGATTCAGGGAGTATCGCTACCGGGGAGCTGTTTTTT. Translation: CSVDSGSIATGELFF.

The chain carries TRBV4-1 and TRBJ1-4; 7 bases agree with TRBD1. The V gene end was trimmed by 3 bases and the J gene end by 5 bases; junction bases not matched to a gene: 9. Germline V gene data show CDR1 as MGHRA and CDR2 as YSYEKL. This CDR3 is 16 amino acids long. The CDR3 DNA follows: TGCGCCAGCAGCCACCCCGAGACAGGGTCGAATGAAAAACTGTTTTTT. It yields the protein CASSHPETGSNEKLFF.

The chain has TRBV11-2 and TRBJ2-7, with 9 bases lining up with TRBD2. The CDR3 has 15 residues. Germline assignment: CDR1 SGHAT and CDR2 FQNNGV. The V gene end was trimmed by 3 bases and the J gene end by 5 bases; junction bases not matched to a gene: 8. CDR3 DNA: TGTGCCAGCAGCTTGGCGGGGGGGCTGACCCACGAGCAGTACTTC. This sequence encodes CASSLAGGLTHEQYF.

The chain carries TRBV27 and TRBJ2-5; no definite D call. Between the trimmed V and J ends, which lost 3 bases and 5 bases, there was a span of 10 bases. CDR1 and CDR2 (germline): MNHEY, SMNVEV (reference sequence). The CDR3 consists of 13 residues. CDR3 in DNA: TGTGCCAGCAGTTTCGGACGAAGGGAGACCCAGTACTTC. It is translated as CASSFGRRETQYF.

The J gene is TRBJ2-7, the V gene TRBV6-5; TRBD2 matches 8 bases. Germline lookup yields CDR1 MNHEY and CDR2 SVGAGI. The V gene end was trimmed by 8 bases and the J gene end by 3 bases; junction bases not matched to a gene: 6. The CDR3 totals 13 residues. The CDR3 nucleotides are TGTGCCAGCCGGTCGGGGGGGGACTACGAGCAGTACTTC. Protein: CASRSGGDYEQYF.

This chain connects TRBV6-1 to TRBJ1-6; D possibly corresponds to TRBD1 (5 bases). CDR1 is MNHNS and CDR2 is SASEGT in the germline V gene. There are 15 residues in the CDR3. V shed 6 bases and J shed 9 bases, with 18 bases lying between them. The CDR3 region has the DNA TGTGCCAGCAGGACCCCCCTAAACCAGGGTTCACCCCTCCACTTT. Protein product: CASRTPLNQGSPLHF.